The 5 T cell receptor beta chains listed next were all sequenced from one sample in a study of T-cell memory formation after mild COVID-19. TCRdb used MiXCR to reprocess the 5' RACE reads, holding one entry per CDR3 protein. The sample has about 120,000 distinct CDR3 sequences; roughly 15% are singletons. Sequencing was carried out using PBMCs or a T cell subset sorted from them (not recorded which). The receptors originated from an adult woman who had mild COVID-19 (a few samples of this study predate the infection). Cell type and time point are not known.

Many counts were recorded for this clonotype. The chain couples TRBV5-6 to TRBJ2-5; tentative D call: TRBD1 (6 bases). Germline V CDR1 and CDR2: SGHDT, YYEEEE. CDR3 length equals 15 residues. With 2 bases removed from V and 5 bases from J, the gap between germline ends came to 16 bases. CDR3 sequence (DNA): TGTGCCAGCAGCTTTAAACAGGGACGGCTCGAGACCCAGTACTTC. This sequence encodes CASSFKQGRLETQYF.

V gene TRBV7-2 combines with J gene TRBJ2-7; D possibly matches TRBD1 or TRBD2 (5 bases each). In germline, CDR1 is SGHTA, CDR2 FQGNSA. The CDR3 is 15 residues long. The V end lost 4 bases, the J end lost 4 bases, and 17 bases lay between the germline ends. The CDR3 reads CASSSPAGTSYEQYF. The CDR3 nucleotides read TGTGCCAGCAGCTCCCCGGCCGGGACCTCATACGAGCAGTACTTC.

This clonotype was seen a handful of times. The rearrangement joins TRBV5-1 to TRBJ2-7; D uncertain. This CDR3 has 12 residues. Germline V CDR1 and CDR2: SGHRS, YFSETQ. V shed 1 base and J shed 7 bases, with 9 bases lying between them. In DNA form, the CDR3 reads TGCGCCAGCAGCTTGCAGGTGGGGGAGCAGTACTTC. Translation: CASSLQVGEQYF.

This chain connects TRBV2 to TRBJ2-1, with 8 bases aligning to TRBD2. The V gene end was trimmed by 8 bases and the J gene end by 6 bases; junction bases not matched to a gene: 6. The CDR3 runs 13 residues. CDR1 SNHLY and CDR2 FYNNEI come from the germline V gene. CDR3 amino acids: CASERENANEQFF. DNA for the CDR3: TGTGCCAGCGAGCGGGAGAACGCCAATGAGCAGTTCTTC.

This clonotype was seen a few times. The chain has TRBV4-3 and TRBJ2-7, with D perhaps being TRBD1 or TRBD2 (5 bases each). V dropped 0 bases and J dropped 4 bases, with 22 bases sitting between them. Germline CDR1 is LGHNA and CDR2 is YSLEER. This CDR3 is 18 amino acids long. The CDR3 loop reads CASSQELGTTLPTYEQYF. CDR3 bases: TGCGCCAGCAGCCAAGAGCTTGGGACCACCCTCCCCACTTACGAGCAGTACTTC.